The clone carrying this T cell receptor (beta chain) is labeled as medium-sized. Its antigen remains unidentified. One end of the junction varies from germline; a read error may be responsible. The data were taken from a study of spatial heterogeneity in lung cancer. Study observations and caveats: The recorded estimate of tumor T cell coverage is roughly 7% for alpha chains and about 13% for beta chains. For expanded intratumoral alpha and beta TCRs, counts tracked tumor mutation counts.

A unique molecular identifier was attached to every TCR cDNA molecule. From the 5' RACE reads, TCRdb called clonotypes with MiXCR, one entry per CDR3 protein. The sample shows roughly 15,000 distinct CDR3 sequences, approximately 7.4% of them seen only once. There are 9 residues in the CDR3. Germline CDR1 MRHNA, CDR2 SNTAGT. Time point indicated: sample taken at primary tumor resection. This clonotype originated in a male donor with early-stage non-small cell lung cancer. This chain links TRBV6-4 with TRBJ2-3; no firm D call. The material was lung tumor tissue, obtained at surgery. This chain's CDR3 is CASSDSRPF. Here the CDR3 DNA reads TGTGCCAGCAGTGACTCGCGCCCTTTT.